Listed below are T cell receptor beta chains from one sample, sequenced in a study of shared clonotypes between healthy human individuals. The protocol was immunoSEQ multiplex PCR, while the TCRdb copy is restricted to in-frame clones and leaves out a portion. The data show about 1 million clones, about 75% seen once. The sequenced sample consisted of memory CD4+ T cells sorted from blood. All receptors come from a man between 18 and 29 years old in good health. The CDR3 runs from the conserved cysteine through the conserved F or W. A D gene is named only where the DNA matches it firmly. Part of the rows lack a size; the others show once, few, many or a class for expanded clones.

v_call	j_call	clone_size	d_call	cdr3_aa	cdr3_nt
TRBV7-9	TRBJ2-3	NA	TRBD2	CASSAGLAGVADTQYF	TGTGCCAGCAGCGCGGGACTAGCGGGGGTTGCAGATACGCAGTATTTT
TRBV19	TRBJ2-1	NA	TRBD2	CARLLLADCSYNEQFF	TGTGCCAGGCTCCTCCTAGCGGATTGCTCCTACAATGAGCAGTTCTTC
TRBV27	TRBJ1-6	NA	NA	CASSPSGSSYNSPLHF	TGTGCCAGCAGTCCGTCGGGGAGCTCCTATAATTCACCCCTCCACTTT
TRBV7-8	TRBJ2-7	once	TRBD1	CASSLGQGALFYEQYF	TGTGCCAGCAGCTTAGGACAGGGGGCCCTTTTCTACGAGCAGTACTTC
TRBV6-6	TRBJ2-2	NA	TRBD1	CASSYLDRGAGELFF	TGTGCCAGCAGTTACTTGGACAGGGGGGCCGGGGAGCTGTTTTTT
TRBV9	TRBJ2-1	NA	NA	CASSLGLDPYNEQFF	TGTGCCAGCAGCCTAGGCCTAGACCCCTACAATGAGCAGTTCTTC
TRBV19	TRBJ1-2	NA	NA	CASSLERTANYGYTF	TGTGCCAGTAGTCTGGAGAGGACAGCTAACTATGGCTACACCTTC
TRBV9	TRBJ1-4	NA	TRBD1	CASSATGLNEKLFF	TGTGCCAGCAGCGCGACAGGGCTAAATGAAAAACTGTTTTTT
TRBV5-6	TRBJ1-2	NA	TRBD1	CASSLGETGGARGYTF	TGTGCCAGCAGCTTGGGAGAGACAGGGGGGGCTCGAGGCTACACCTTC
TRBV18	TRBJ1-4	NA	TRBD1	CASSPSGDRTNEKLFF	TGTGCCAGCTCACCCTCCGGGGACAGAACTAATGAAAAACTGTTTTTT
TRBV4-1	TRBJ1-4	once	NA	CASSQQGEAPNEKLFF	TGCGCCAGCAGCCAGCAGGGTGAGGCCCCTAATGAAAAACTGTTTTTT
TRBV5-5	TRBJ2-3	many	NA	CASSSLVGSTDTQYF	TGTGCCAGCAGCTCACTAGTTGGGAGCACAGATACGCAGTATTTT
TRBV4-3	TRBJ2-3	few	NA	CASSQDSSASVRTDTQYF	TGCGCCAGCAGCCAAGATTCCTCGGCTAGCGTACGCACAGATACGCAGTATTTT
TRBV5-1	TRBJ2-3	NA	TRBD2	CASTGLAGADTQYF	TGCGCCAGCACAGGACTAGCGGGAGCAGATACGCAGTATTTT
TRBV7-2	TRBJ2-7	many	TRBD2	CASRPGLAGVEQYF	TGTGCCAGCAGACCGGGACTAGCGGGAGTTGAGCAGTACTTC
TRBV6-5	TRBJ2-5	NA	TRBD2	CASSYGASGGTKQYF	TGTGCCAGCAGTTATGGGGCTAGCGGGGGGACTAAGCAGTACTTC
TRBV6-5	TRBJ1-1	NA	TRBD1	CASNDRVGTEAFF	TGTGCCAGCAATGACAGGGTCGGAACTGAAGCTTTCTTT
TRBV7-6	TRBJ2-7	NA	NA	CASSFVASPGSDEQYF	TGTGCCAGCAGCTTCGTTGCGTCGCCGGGTTCGGACGAGCAGTACTTC
TRBV4-3	TRBJ2-1	many	TRBD2	CASSLGTSGRAGEQFF	TGCGCCAGCAGCCTCGGGACTAGCGGGAGGGCGGGTGAGCAGTTCTTC
TRBV6-4	TRBJ1-1	NA	NA	CASSQQGWGTEAFF	TGTGCCAGCAGTCAACAGGGTTGGGGCACTGAAGCTTTCTTT
TRBV27	TRBJ1-4	NA	NA	CASSMPGFNEKLFF	TGTGCCAGCAGTATGCCTGGCTTTAATGAAAAACTGTTTTTT
TRBV9	TRBJ2-1	once	NA	CASSGTPYNEQFF	TGTGCCAGCAGCGGGACACCGTACAATGAGCAGTTCTTC
TRBV6-5	TRBJ2-7	once	TRBD1	CASSNRGPGYEQYF	TGTGCCAGCAGCAACAGGGGGCCAGGATACGAGCAGTACTTC
TRBV30	TRBJ1-6	few	NA	CAWSTGGESPLHF	TGTGCCTGGAGTACCGGGGGGGAGTCGCCCCTCCACTTT
TRBV10-3	TRBJ1-2	few	NA	CAISRGSNYGYTF	TGTGCCATCAGTCGGGGTTCCAACTATGGCTACACCTTC
TRBV7-8	TRBJ2-1	many	NA	CASSPLAGRTYNEQFF	TGTGCCAGCAGCCCACTGGCGGGACGGACCTACAATGAGCAGTTCTTC
TRBV7-7	TRBJ1-2	NA	TRBD1	CASSLVSGQGPTGYGYTF	TGTGCTAGCAGCTTAGTCTCGGGACAGGGCCCTACCGGCTATGGCTACACCTTC
TRBV10-3	TRBJ2-7	few	NA	CAISESSYEQYF	TGTGCCATCAGTGAGTCGTCCTACGAGCAGTACTTC
TRBV30	TRBJ2-7	NA	NA	CAWSVRSEQYF	TGTGCCTGGAGTGTACGGAGCGAGCAGTACTTC
TRBV11-2	TRBJ1-1	NA	TRBD1	CASSLRQGLEAFF	TGTGCCAGCAGCTTGAGACAGGGGCTTGAAGCTTTCTTT
TRBV18	TRBJ2-2	NA	TRBD2	CASSPSTSGGRTGELFF	TGTGCCAGCTCACCATCGACTAGCGGGGGCCGAACCGGGGAGCTGTTTTTT
TRBV27	TRBJ2-5	many	NA	CASSRAKTPGGGQETQYF	TGTGCCAGCAGCCGAGCAAAGACCCCGGGGGGCGGGCAAGAGACCCAGTACTTC
TRBV7-3	TRBJ2-7	NA	NA	CASSLNGQYEQYF	TGTGCCAGCAGCTTAAATGGGCAGTACGAGCAGTACTTC
TRBV19	TRBJ1-4	NA	TRBD1	CASSITDRADGELFF	TGTGCCAGTAGTATAACTGACAGGGCGGATGGTGAACTGTTTTTT
TRBV5-1	TRBJ2-1	NA	NA	CASSLLPVAGLNNEQFF	TGCGCCAGCAGCTTGCTGCCGGTGGCGGGGCTTAACAATGAGCAGTTCTTC
TRBV4-1	TRBJ2-7	NA	NA	CASSQDWSGSYEQYF	TGCGCCAGCAGCCAAGATTGGTCGGGGTCCTACGAGCAGTACTTC
TRBV7-2	TRBJ2-1	NA	TRBD2	CASSFGTSGGQNEQFF	TGTGCCAGCAGCTTTGGGACTAGCGGGGGTCAAAATGAGCAGTTCTTC
TRBV7-9	TRBJ2-3	NA	NA	CASSSNLPPTQYF	TGTGCCAGCAGCTCGAATCTCCCCCCCACACAGTATTTT
TRBV7-2	TRBJ1-1	NA	NA	CASSLDPGTTEAFF	TGTGCCAGCAGCTTAGATCCAGGGACCACTGAAGCTTTCTTT
TRBV30	TRBJ1-1	NA	NA	CAWSVGGKAFF	TGTGCCTGGAGTGTAGGGGGGAAGGCTTTCTTT
TRBV19	TRBJ1-1	NA	NA	CASSSRARGGTEAFF	TGTGCCAGTAGTTCTCGCGCGAGGGGTGGTACTGAAGCTTTCTTT
TRBV7-2	TRBJ1-2	NA	NA	CASSPTGQYGYTF	TGTGCCAGCAGCCCTACGGGCCAGTATGGCTACACCTTC
TRBV5-1	TRBJ2-1	NA	NA	CASRAGTAYNEQFF	TGCGCCAGCAGAGCGGGCACCGCCTACAATGAGCAGTTCTTC
TRBV7-9	TRBJ2-6	NA	NA	CASSTPGRTSGANVLTF	TGTGCCAGCAGCACTCCGGGACGCACCTCTGGGGCCAACGTCCTGACTTTC
TRBV29-1	TRBJ2-5	NA	NA	CSVEIGGRRETQYF	TGCAGCGTTGAGATTGGGGGACGGAGAGAGACCCAGTACTTC
TRBV7-9	TRBJ2-7	NA	NA	CASSLAGAKGSYEQYF	TGTGCCAGCAGCTTAGCTGGAGCTAAGGGGTCCTACGAGCAGTACTTC
TRBV11-2	TRBJ2-5	NA	NA	CASSSTGTPGETQYF	TGTGCCAGCAGCTCCACCGGGACCCCAGGGGAGACCCAGTACTTC
TRBV28	TRBJ1-5	NA	NA	CASSSADNSLRPQHF	TGTGCCAGCAGTTCCGCCGACAATTCCCTAAGGCCCCAGCATTTT
TRBV29-1	TRBJ2-2	once	TRBD1	CSVRTGVQGELFF	TGCAGCGTGCGGACAGGGGTTCAAGGGGAGCTGTTTTTT
TRBV7-2	TRBJ2-5	once	NA	CATTRLGREETQYF	TGTGCCACCACGAGGCTCGGGCGGGAAGAGACCCAGTACTTC
TRBV19	TRBJ2-5	NA	NA	CASSIQGAGPETQYF	TGTGCCAGTAGTATACAGGGCGCAGGACCAGAGACCCAGTACTTC
TRBV9	TRBJ1-2	few	NA	CASSPGRRRGGYTF	TGTGCCAGCAGTCCTGGGCGCCGAAGAGGTGGCTACACCTTC
TRBV5-1	TRBJ2-7	NA	NA	CASSLAGGLSYEQYF	TGCGCCAGCAGCTTGGCCGGCGGGCTCTCCTACGAGCAGTACTTC
TRBV7-3	TRBJ2-7	NA	NA	CASSPTRGPSGEQYF	TGTGCCAGCAGCCCGACGAGGGGTCCGTCGGGGGAGCAGTACTTC
TRBV5-5	TRBJ2-5	NA	NA	CASSAGIRDQETQYF	TGTGCCAGCAGCGCGGGGATTAGGGACCAAGAGACCCAGTACTTC
TRBV28	TRBJ2-7	NA	NA	CASSSRSLGAYEQYF	TGTGCCAGCAGTTCGCGGTCCTTAGGGGCATACGAGCAGTACTTC